These 24 T cell receptor beta chains were all obtained from the same sample, sequenced in a study of T cells in Graves' hyperthyroidism and ophthalmopathy. Researchers took RNA transcripts and amplified the TCR beta CDR3 regions from them. The primer set for the first-round RT-PCR of the TCR CDR3 was HTBI. In TCRdb, the multiplex PCR reads were re-called with MiXCR into one record per CDR3 protein. The repertoire holds roughly 330,000 distinct CDR3 sequences, with over 15% as singletons. Sequenced sample: blood. These receptors were obtained from a man aged 25-45 years with Graves' hyperthyroidism.

The chain links TRBV7-9 to TRBJ2-1; 7 nucleotides align to TRBD2. Germline V CDR1 and CDR2: SEHNR, FQNEAQ (reference sequence). After removal of 3 bases from V and 4 bases from J, the junction contained 3 bases not matched to a gene. This CDR3 is 14 amino acids long. The CDR3 sequence is CASSFAGGYNEQFF. CDR3 coding DNA: TGTGCCAGCAGCTTCGCCGGGGGGTACAATGAGCAGTTCTTC.

This clonotype was seen a handful of times. The rearrangement links TRBV29-1 to TRBJ1-2; 7 nucleotides agree with TRBD1. CDR3 length: 12 amino acids. Looked up from germline, CDR1 is SQVTM and CDR2 is ANQGSEA. V shed 5 bases, J shed 6 bases, and the junction held 6 bases outside the gene matches. This CDR3 is CSVSRGQDGYTF. The DNA for the CDR3 is TGCAGCGTTTCTAGGGGGCAAGATGGCTACACCTTC.

In the case of this clonotype: Compared with germline, one end of the junction differs, possibly owing to a read error. J is TRBJ2-2 and V is TRBV10-3, with a tentative D call TRBD2 (6 bases). CDR3 length equals 16 residues. Germline V gene lookup returns CDR1 ENHRY and CDR2 SYGVKD. The CDR3 bases are TGTGCCATCAGTGATATGGGCAACCTGGAGGGGTTGGAGCCGTTTTTT. Translation gives CAISDMGNLEGLEPFF.

This clonotype has more than one count but fewer than ten. The junction differs from germline at one of its ends, possibly a read error. The chain couples TRBV7-8 to TRBJ2-2, with 7 bases that match TRBD2. Germline CDR1 and CDR2: SGHVS and FQNEAQ. The CDR3 length is 14 residues. CDR3 region: CASSLAGGTGELLF. The CDR3 DNA reads as TGTGCCAGCAGCTTAGCCGGGGGGACCGGGGAGCTGCTTTTT.

This clonotype was counted between two and nine times. The gene calls are TRBV14 and TRBJ1-2; TRBD1 matches 8 bases. Losses at the gene ends were 4 bases for V and 5 bases for J; bases not matched to a gene: 12. This CDR3 region has 16 residues. Germline V gene data show CDR1 as SGHDN and CDR2 as FVKESK. CDR3 bases: TGTGCCAGCAGCCCCGAGATGGCAGGGGGCCGGTATGGCTACACCTTC. Protein product: CASSPEMAGGRYGYTF.

This clonotype was found many times. V is TRBV2 and J is TRBJ2-2, with D possibly TRBD1 on 6 matching bases. The ends were cut back, 5 bases at V and 5 bases at J, with 9 bases in the middle. CDR1 and CDR2 (germline): SNHLY, FYNNEI. The CDR3 is made up of 13 amino acids. CDR3 sequence reads: CASSTGPTGELFF. CDR3 nucleotides: TGTGCCAGCAGTACAGGGCCAACCGGGGAGCTGTTTTTT.

V is TRBV27 and J is TRBJ1-2; weak D call: TRBD1 (6 bases). The germline V gene encodes CDR1 MNHEY and CDR2 SMNVEV (reference sequence). V was pared by 2 bases and J by 8 bases, with 12 bases between. The CDR3 is 13 residues long. The CDR3 bases are TGTGCCAGCAGTTTAGCGGGGGGCAGAGGCTACACCTTC. Encoded protein: CASSLAGGRGYTF.

V is TRBV12-5 and J is TRBJ2-3; 8 bases match TRBD2. The CDR3 extends over 17 amino acids. Trimming removed 1 base from V and 5 bases from J; junction bases left unmatched: 11. Germline CDR1 reads LGHNT; CDR2 reads FRNRAP. In DNA form, the CDR3 reads TGTGCTAGTGGTTTGGGCCAAACTAGCGGTAGCGAAGATACGCAGTATTTT. Translating it yields CASGLGQTSGSEDTQYF.

Remarks on this clonotype: A much larger clone sits a single nucleotide away, making a read error possible. J is TRBJ1-1 and V is TRBV5-1, with D possibly being TRBD1 (5 bases). Germline CDR1 SGHRS, CDR2 YFSETQ. The CDR3 has 11 residues. Deletions cut 4 bases from V and 10 bases from J, with 11 bases between. CDR3 in amino acids: CASSGDEGAFF. CDR3 bases: TGCGCCAGCAGCGGGGACGAGGGAGCTTTCTTT.

The gene calls are TRBV6-1 and TRBJ2-7; 8 nucleotides agree with TRBD1. The ends lost 5 bases at V and 2 bases at J; junction bases unmatched: 5. Per germline, CDR1 MNHNS and CDR2 SASEGT. This CDR3 has 14 residues. Here the CDR3 reads CASSLTGAPYEQYF. CDR3 nucleotide sequence: TGTGCCAGCAGTTTGACAGGGGCTCCCTACGAGCAGTACTTC.

For this clonotype: This may be a read error: a much more frequent sequence differs by one nucleotide. The rearrangement links TRBV4-1 to TRBJ2-1; 10 bases align to TRBD2. CDR3 length: 15 amino acids. Germline CDR1 is MGHRA and CDR2 is YSYEKL. The CDR3 nucleotides read TGCGCCAGCAGCCGATTAGCGGGAGGTCGCAATGAGCGGTTCTTC. Translated: CASSRLAGGRNERFF.

The rearrangement uses TRBV25-1 and TRBJ2-1, with D unclear. V gave up 4 bases and J gave up 13 bases, with 23 bases separating them. CDR1 is MGHDK, CDR2 SYGVNS, per germline. The CDR3 runs 15 residues. CDR3 bases: TGTGCCAGCAGTGTAGACCCCTCCGGCCAGGCCTCCCAGTTCTTC. Translated: CASSVDPSGQASQFF. The full variable domain, rest sourced from reference TRBV25-1 and TRBJ2-1, is EADIYQTPRYLVIGTGKKITLECSQTMGHDKMYWYQQDPGMELHLIHYSYGVNSTEKGDLSSESTVSRIRTEHFPLTLESARPSHTSQYLCASSVDPSGQASQFFGPGTRLTVL.

This clonotype was seen at least ten times. The V and J genes are TRBV7-2 and TRBJ2-5; tentative D call: TRBD2 (6 bases). Germline CDR1 SGHTA, CDR2 FQGNSA. CDR3 size: 13 residues. V was pared by 8 bases and J by 2 bases, with 12 bases between. The CDR3 bases are TGTGCCAGCCGGGAGAACACACAAGAGACCCAGTACTTC. Protein product: CASRENTQETQYF.

This clonotype was counted many times. The chain recombines TRBV5-1 with TRBJ2-3; D gene ambiguous. This CDR3 contains 12 residues. The V end lost 5 bases, the J end lost 8 bases, and 12 bases lay between the germline ends. Germline V CDR1 and CDR2: SGHRS, YFSETQ. Here the CDR3 reads CASRPRESTQYF. The CDR3 DNA reads TGCGCCAGCAGACCCCGAGAAAGTACGCAGTATTTT.

To note about this clonotype: At one end, the junction sequence differs from germline, possibly due to a read error. The genes are TRBV2 and TRBJ2-2; tentative D call: TRBD1 (5 bases). From germline, CDR1 is SNHLY and CDR2 FYNNEI. This CDR3 contains 15 residues. CDR3 sequence reads: CGSSEVSGYTGELFF. The CDR3 DNA follows: TGTGGCAGCAGTGAGGTGTCAGGGTATACCGGGGAGCTGTTTTTT.

This sequence joins TRBV28 and TRBJ2-7, with a tentative D call TRBD2 (5 bases). The CDR3 length is 13 residues. V lost 5 bases and J lost 5, with 13 bases in between. CDR1 and CDR2 from the germline V gene are MDHEN and SYDVKM. Written as DNA, the CDR3 is TGTGCCAGCAGTGAAAGAGGGTTCAACGAGCAGTACTTC. This gives the protein CASSERGFNEQYF.

This clonotype was seen a handful of times. A read error may explain this, as a much larger clone is one base away. This chain connects TRBV28 to TRBJ2-1; 10 bases agree with TRBD2. V shed 4 bases and J 12 bases; nucleotides not matched to a gene: 12. CDR1 MDHEN and CDR2 SYDVKM come from the germline V gene. The CDR3 is made up of 15 amino acids. Here the CDR3 reads CASSSLVNGLAVQFF. As DNA, the CDR3 is TGTGCCAGCAGTTCCCTCGTAAATGGACTAGCGGTGCAGTTCTTC.

This clonotype was picked up many times. This sequence joins TRBV28 and TRBJ2-7, with 8 positions matching TRBD2. V was pared by 5 bases and J by 2 bases, with 11 bases of the junction left unmatched. Per germline, CDR1 MDHEN and CDR2 SYDVKM. This CDR3 region has 16 residues. Here the CDR3 reads CASSPRLAGPAYEQYF. CDR3 DNA sequence: TGTGCCAGCAGTCCCCGGCTAGCGGGTCCCGCCTACGAGCAGTACTTC.

The sample holds many counts of this clonotype. The chain carries TRBV11-1 and TRBJ2-2; D not certain. This CDR3 region has 13 residues. V was shortened by 6 bases and J by 0 bases, with 5 bases between the two germline ends. The germline CDR1 and CDR2 sequences are SGHAT and FQDESV (reference sequence). The CDR3 sequence is CASSVPNTGELFF. The CDR3 region has the DNA TGTGCCAGCAGTGTACCGAACACCGGGGAGCTGTTTTTT.

The sample holds a few counts of this clonotype. The chain recombines TRBV10-2 with TRBJ2-6; TRBD2 matches at 8 bases. With V trimmed by 4 bases and J by 0 bases, 14 bases remained unmatched. This CDR3 contains 20 residues. Germline V gene lookup returns CDR1 WSHSY and CDR2 SAAADI. The CDR3 reads CASSVGQRERSSSGANVLTF. In DNA, the CDR3 is TGCGCCAGCAGTGTGGGGCAGCGGGAGAGGTCCTCCTCTGGGGCCAACGTCCTGACTTTC.

At least ten counts were recorded for this clonotype. The genes are TRBV30 and TRBJ2-2; 10 nucleotides line up with TRBD2. V lost 4 bases and J lost 3; bases outside the gene matches: 5. Germline assignment: CDR1 GTSNPN and CDR2 SVGIG (reference sequence). This CDR3 is built from 15 residues. CDR3 in DNA: TGTGCCTGGAACCCGGGACTAGCGTACACCGGGGAGCTGTTTTTT. Residues: CAWNPGLAYTGELFF. The full variable domain, its missing parts supplied by reference TRBV30 and TRBJ2-2, is SQTIHQWPATLVQPVGSPLSLECTVEGTSNPNLYWYRQAAGRGLQLLFYSVGIGQISSEVPQNLSASRPQDRQFILSSKKLLLSDSGFYLCAWNPGLAYTGELFFGEGSRLTVL.

This clonotype was counted ten times or more. The V and J genes are TRBV18 and TRBJ2-5; no clear D gene. The V end lost 6 bases, the J end lost 2 bases, and 10 bases lay between the germline ends. The germline CDR1 and CDR2 sequences are KGHSH and LQKENI. The CDR3 has 13 amino acids. The CDR3 DNA reads as TGTGCCAGCTCCGCAGCATTACAAGAGACCCAGTACTTC. Translating it yields CASSAALQETQYF.

The table lists this clonotype with many counts. The V and J genes are TRBV2 and TRBJ2-1; 14 nucleotides align to TRBD2. There are 17 residues in the CDR3. V was clipped by 7 bases and J by 6 bases; unmatched bases: 11. CDR1 is SNHLY, CDR2 FYNNEI, per germline. The CDR3 protein is CASNTGTSGRTGNEQFF. The CDR3 DNA reads as TGTGCCAGCAATACCGGGACTAGCGGGAGAACCGGCAATGAGCAGTTCTTC.

The genes are TRBV2 and TRBJ2-3; D call uncertain. The CDR3 is 16 residues long. Germline V CDR1 and CDR2: SNHLY, FYNNEI. Trimming cost V 6 bases and J 2 bases, with 18 bases left between them. CDR3 loop: CASSQEKRTVTDTQYF. The CDR3 region has the DNA TGTGCCAGCAGCCAAGAGAAAAGGACCGTCACAGATACGCAGTATTTT.